This passage covers 16 T cell receptor beta chains from one sample sequenced in a study of somatic mutations in cytotoxic T cells in rheumatoid arthritis. Using immunoSEQ multiplex PCR, the repertoire was profiled, and TCRdb retains in-frame clones only, with some absent. The sample has about 19,000 clones, around 86% seen once. What was sequenced was CD8+ T cells sorted from blood. The source of these receptors is a man younger than 30 with rheumatoid arthritis.

The chain carries TRBV2 and TRBJ1-4; unclear D gene. CDR1 is SNHLY and CDR2 is FYNNEI in the germline V gene. The V end was cut by 4 bases, the J end by 7 bases, with 4 bases between. The CDR3 has 11 residues. The CDR3 is CASSAGEKLFF. Here the CDR3 DNA reads TGTGCCAGCAGTGCAGGTGAAAAACTGTTTTTT.

This sequence joins TRBV27 and TRBJ1-1, with 8 bases aligning to TRBD1. V gave up 8 bases and J gave up 1 base; unmatched junction bases: 12. Germline lookup yields CDR1 MNHEY and CDR2 SMNVEV (reference sequence). This CDR3 spans 16 amino acids. The DNA for the CDR3 is TGTGCCAGCGTGGGGGTATTCAGGGGGCAGAACACTGAAGCTTTCTTT. This gives the protein CASVGVFRGQNTEAFF.

The CDR3 here is CASSEGDSGDSTDTQYF. The CDR3, as DNA: TGCGCCAGCTCCGAAGGAGATAGCGGAGATAGCACAGATACGCAGTATTTT. The chain joins TRBV4-1 to TRBJ2-3, with D maybe TRBD2 (6 bases). In germline, CDR1 is MGHRA, CDR2 YSYEKL. This CDR3 has 17 amino acids. The V end lost 8 bases, the J end lost 0 bases, and 21 bases lay between the germline ends.

The chain couples TRBV9 to TRBJ1-6; possible D gene TRBD1, 6 bases. The germline V gene has CDR1 SGDLS and CDR2 YYNGEE. V was shortened by 3 bases and J by 7 bases, with 11 bases between the two germline ends. The CDR3 sequence is 14 residues long. The chain's CDR3 is CASSGHDRNSPLHF. CDR3 DNA sequence: TGTGCCAGCAGCGGTCATGACAGGAATTCACCCCTCCACTTT.

The chain uses TRBV2 and TRBJ1-6; 7 positions match TRBD1. This CDR3 contains 15 residues. Trimming at V came to 5 bases and at J to 7 bases, leaving 8 bases not matched to a gene. Germline V gene sequence: CDR1 SNHLY, CDR2 FYNNEI. This chain's CDR3 is CASSTGTAQNSPLHF. Here the CDR3 DNA reads TGTGCCAGCAGTACCGGGACAGCTCAGAATTCACCCCTCCACTTT.

V and J are TRBV19 and TRBJ1-1; 7 bases line up with TRBD1. Trimming cost V 7 bases and J 1 base; bases outside gene matches: 3. The V gene's germline CDR1 is LNHDA and CDR2 SQIVND (reference sequence). The CDR3 sequence is 13 residues long. Written as DNA, the CDR3 is TGTGCCAGTACCCGGACAGGGAACACTGAAGCTTTCTTT. Its protein product is CASTRTGNTEAFF.

The V and J genes are TRBV7-8 and TRBJ2-3; a weak D match, TRBD1 (6 bases). CDR3 length equals 12 residues. The germline V gene has CDR1 SGHVS and CDR2 FQNEAQ. Trimming removed 2 bases at V and 7 bases at J, with 7 bases between. The CDR3 protein is CASSLQGNTQYF. In DNA form, the CDR3 reads TGTGCCAGCAGCTTACAGGGGAATACGCAGTATTTT.

The chain recombines TRBV6-6 with TRBJ2-1, with TRBD2 as a possible D gene (7 bases). Looked up from germline, CDR1 is MNHNY and CDR2 is SVGAGI (reference sequence). The V end lost 5 bases, the J end lost 0 bases, and 11 bases lay between the germline ends. This CDR3 contains 15 residues. In DNA form, the CDR3 reads TGTGCCAGCAGTGTACGGGGGGCCTCCTACAATGAGCAGTTCTTC. This translates into CASSVRGASYNEQFF.

This clone was detected only a few times. The V and J genes are TRBV9 and TRBJ1-1, with 7 bases matching TRBD1. This CDR3 has 13 amino acids. CDR1 is SGDLS, CDR2 YYNGEE, per germline. V lost 0 bases, J lost 6 bases, and 2 bases stayed unmatched. CDR3 sequence reads: CASSVDRGPEAFF. In DNA, the CDR3 is TGTGCCAGCAGCGTAGACAGGGGCCCTGAAGCTTTCTTT.

V gene TRBV6-5 combines with J gene TRBJ2-7; D might be TRBD1 (5 bases). The CDR3 sequence is 13 residues long. V lost 6 bases and J 5 bases, leaving 14 bases between the germline ends. Germline V CDR1 and CDR2: MNHEY, SVGAGI. The CDR3 coding sequence is TGTGCCAGCAGCCAGGGCATAGTAAACGAGCAGTACTTC. It encodes CASSQGIVNEQYF.

The V call is TRBV28, the J call TRBJ2-7; D not certain. Germline V gives CDR1 MDHEN, CDR2 SYDVKM. Trimming stripped 3 bases from V and 6 bases from J, with 6 bases between. This CDR3 spans 11 amino acids. The CDR3 nucleotides are TGTGCCAGCAGTTTGTATGGCGAGCAGTACTTC. Encoded protein: CASSLYGEQYF.

The chain carries TRBV29-1 and TRBJ2-1; D possibly corresponds to TRBD1 (6 bases). This CDR3 contains 16 residues. Trimming took off 3 bases at V and 4 bases at J, with 19 bases between the two ends. Germline CDR1 SQVTM, CDR2 ANQGSEA. The CDR3 protein is CSVDGLGDRLYNEQFF. CDR3 nucleotide sequence: TGCAGCGTTGATGGCTTAGGAGACAGGCTATACAATGAGCAGTTCTTC.

This chain uses TRBV7-8 with TRBJ2-3; maybe TRBD2 (6 bases). CDR1 SGHVS and CDR2 FQNEAQ come from the germline V gene. V lost 5 bases and J lost 0, with 15 bases in between. The CDR3 extends over 16 amino acids. The CDR3 is CASSPPRGLSTDTQYF. In nucleotides, the CDR3 is TGTGCCAGCAGCCCCCCCCGGGGACTCAGCACAGATACGCAGTATTTT.

The V and J genes are TRBV5-1 and TRBJ2-5, with TRBD2 matching 7 bases. V trimming: 4 bases; J trimming: 1 base; junction bases outside the gene matches: 10. CDR3 size: 16 residues. Germline lookup yields CDR1 SGHRS and CDR2 YFSETQ. The DNA of the CDR3 is TGCGCCAGCAGCATGGGACTACCCTCTCGCCAAGAGACCCAGTACTTC. It yields the protein CASSMGLPSRQETQYF.

The V call is TRBV11-1, the J call TRBJ2-7; 8 bases are shared with TRBD1. CDR3 length equals 17 residues. CDR1 and CDR2 from the germline V gene are SGHAT and FQDESV (reference sequence). J was trimmed by 4 bases and V by 5 bases; bases with no gene match: 16. The CDR3 spells CASSQNTGGHLLYEQYF. CDR3 nucleotides: TGTGCCAGCAGCCAGAACACAGGGGGACACCTCCTTTACGAGCAGTACTTC.

This clone was counted once. The chain combines TRBV19 with TRBJ1-5; 7 bases align to TRBD1. V dropped 4 bases and J dropped 2; count of bases not matched to a gene: 8. The CDR3 spans 16 residues. Per the germline V gene, CDR1 is LNHDA and CDR2 is SQIVND (reference sequence). The CDR3 region is CASSTKTGFGNQPQHF. In DNA form, the CDR3 reads TGTGCCAGTAGTACGAAGACAGGGTTTGGCAATCAGCCCCAGCATTTT.